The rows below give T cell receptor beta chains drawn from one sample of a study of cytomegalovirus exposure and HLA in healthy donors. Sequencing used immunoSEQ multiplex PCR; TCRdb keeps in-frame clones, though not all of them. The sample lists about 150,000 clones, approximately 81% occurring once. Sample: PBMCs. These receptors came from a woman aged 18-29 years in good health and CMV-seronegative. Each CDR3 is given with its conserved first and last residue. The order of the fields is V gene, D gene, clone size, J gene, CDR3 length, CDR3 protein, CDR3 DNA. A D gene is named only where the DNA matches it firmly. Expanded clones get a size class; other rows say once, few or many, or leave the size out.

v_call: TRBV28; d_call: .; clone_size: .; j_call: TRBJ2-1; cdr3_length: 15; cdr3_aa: CASSPGTRRGGEQFF; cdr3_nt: TGTGCCAGCAGCCCCGGGACTCGCCGTGGGGGTGAGCAGTTCTTC
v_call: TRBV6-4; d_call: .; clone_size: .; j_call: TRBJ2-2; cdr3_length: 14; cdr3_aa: CASMREMNTGELFF; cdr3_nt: TGTGCCAGCATGAGGGAAATGAACACCGGGGAGCTGTTTTTT
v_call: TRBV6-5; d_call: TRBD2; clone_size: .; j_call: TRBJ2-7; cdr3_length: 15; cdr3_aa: CASSYGTSGRYEQYF; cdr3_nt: TGTGCCAGCAGTTACGGGACTAGCGGACGGTACGAGCAGTACTTC
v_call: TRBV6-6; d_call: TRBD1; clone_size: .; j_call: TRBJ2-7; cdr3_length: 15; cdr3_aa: CASTQGTGVFYEQYF; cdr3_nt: TGTGCCAGCACCCAGGGGACAGGGGTCTTCTACGAGCAGTACTTC
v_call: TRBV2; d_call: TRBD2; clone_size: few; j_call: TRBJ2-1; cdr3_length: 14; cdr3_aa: CASSGTSGNNEQFF; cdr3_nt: TGTGCCAGCAGTGGGACTAGCGGGAACAATGAGCAGTTCTTC
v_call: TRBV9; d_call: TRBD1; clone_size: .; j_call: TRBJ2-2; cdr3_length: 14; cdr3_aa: CASRRDRGYGELFF; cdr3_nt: TGTGCCAGCCGGAGGGACAGGGGTTACGGGGAGCTGTTTTTT
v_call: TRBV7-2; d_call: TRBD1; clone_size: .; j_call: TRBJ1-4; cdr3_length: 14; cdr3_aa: CASSLRGGREKLFF; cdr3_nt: TGTGCCAGCAGCTTACGAGGGGGCCGTGAAAAACTGTTTTTT
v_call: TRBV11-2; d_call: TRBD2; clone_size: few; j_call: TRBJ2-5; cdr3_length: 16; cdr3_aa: CASSPRASGGAETQYF; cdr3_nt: TGTGCCAGCAGCCCCCGGGCCAGCGGGGGGGCTGAGACCCAGTACTTC
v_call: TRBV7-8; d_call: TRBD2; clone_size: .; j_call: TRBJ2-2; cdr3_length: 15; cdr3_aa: CASSLLAGASGELFF; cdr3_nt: TGTGCCAGCAGCTTACTAGCGGGAGCTTCCGGGGAGCTGTTTTTT
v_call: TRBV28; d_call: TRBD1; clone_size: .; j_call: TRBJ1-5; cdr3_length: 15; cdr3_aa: CASTQLRQGRQPQHF; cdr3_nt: TGTGCCAGCACCCAACTTCGACAGGGAAGACAGCCCCAGCACTTT
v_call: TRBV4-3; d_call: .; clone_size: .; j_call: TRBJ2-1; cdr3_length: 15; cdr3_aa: CASSQDFAPLNEQFF; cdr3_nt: TGCGCCAGCAGCCAAGATTTCGCCCCTCTAAATGAGCAGTTCTTC
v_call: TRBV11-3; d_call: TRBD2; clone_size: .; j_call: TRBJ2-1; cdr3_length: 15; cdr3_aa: CASSPRGGSYNEQFF; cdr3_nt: TGTGCCAGCAGCCCCCGGGGAGGGTCCTACAATGAGCAGTTCTTC
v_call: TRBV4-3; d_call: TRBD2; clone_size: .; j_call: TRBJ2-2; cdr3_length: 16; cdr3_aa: CASSQVLGSGAGELFF; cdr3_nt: TGCGCCAGCAGCCAGGTCTTGGGTAGCGGGGCCGGGGAGCTGTTTTTT
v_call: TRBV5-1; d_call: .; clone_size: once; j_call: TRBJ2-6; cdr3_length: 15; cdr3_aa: CASSFTGSGANVLTF; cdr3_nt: TGCGCCAGCAGCTTTACAGGTTCTGGGGCCAACGTCCTGACTTTC
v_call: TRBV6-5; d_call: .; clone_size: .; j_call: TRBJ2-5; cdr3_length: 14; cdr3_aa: CASSLSYRQETQYF; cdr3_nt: TGTGCCAGCAGCCTCTCTTACAGGCAAGAGACCCAGTACTTC
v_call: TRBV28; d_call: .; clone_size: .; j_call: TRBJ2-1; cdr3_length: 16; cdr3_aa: CASPPNEDSSYNEQFF; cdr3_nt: TGTGCCAGCCCCCCTAACGAGGACAGCTCCTACAATGAGCAGTTCTTC
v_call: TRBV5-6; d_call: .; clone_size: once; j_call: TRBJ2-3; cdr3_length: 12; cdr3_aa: CASSRIQRTQYF; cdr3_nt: TGTGCCAGCAGCCGCATACAGCGGACGCAGTATTTT
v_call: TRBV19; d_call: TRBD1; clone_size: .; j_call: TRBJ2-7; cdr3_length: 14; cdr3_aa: CASTGTGESYEQYF; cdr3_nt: TGTGCCAGTACCGGGACAGGCGAATCCTACGAGCAGTACTTC
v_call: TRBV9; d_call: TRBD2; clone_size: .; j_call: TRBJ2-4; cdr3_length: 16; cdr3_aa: CASSVAAGGPENIQYF; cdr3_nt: TGTGCCAGCAGCGTAGCGGCGGGAGGGCCAGAAAACATTCAGTACTTC
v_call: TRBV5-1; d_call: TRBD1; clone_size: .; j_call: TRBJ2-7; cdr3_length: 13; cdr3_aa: CASSLDRVYEQYF; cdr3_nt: TGCGCCAGCAGCTTAGACAGGGTCTACGAGCAGTACTTC
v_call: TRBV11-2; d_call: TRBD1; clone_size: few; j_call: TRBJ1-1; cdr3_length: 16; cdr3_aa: CASSSIWDRVSTEAFF; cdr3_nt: TGTGCCAGCAGCTCGATCTGGGACAGGGTCTCCACTGAAGCTTTCTTT
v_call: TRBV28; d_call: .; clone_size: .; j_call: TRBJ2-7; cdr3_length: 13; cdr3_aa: CASTPTVAYEQYF; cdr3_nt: TGTGCCAGCACCCCAACGGTAGCCTACGAGCAGTACTTC
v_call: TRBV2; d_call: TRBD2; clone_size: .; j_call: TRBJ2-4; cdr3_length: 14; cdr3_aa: CASSELAGEGIQYF; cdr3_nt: TGTGCCAGCAGTGAACTAGCGGGAGAGGGCATTCAGTACTTC
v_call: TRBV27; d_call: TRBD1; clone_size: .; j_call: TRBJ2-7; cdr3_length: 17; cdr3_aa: CASSGGTGPVPPYEQYF; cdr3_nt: TGTGCCAGCAGTGGGGGGACAGGGCCAGTTCCCCCCTACGAGCAGTACTTC
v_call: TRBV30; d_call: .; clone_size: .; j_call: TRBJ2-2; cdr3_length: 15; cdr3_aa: CAWTAVKGVAGELFF; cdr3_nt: TGTGCCTGGACCGCCGTCAAGGGGGTAGCCGGGGAGCTGTTTTTT
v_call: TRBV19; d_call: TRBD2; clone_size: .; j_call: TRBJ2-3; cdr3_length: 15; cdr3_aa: CASSMGLAVTDTQYF; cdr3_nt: TGTGCCAGTAGTATGGGACTAGCGGTCACAGATACGCAGTATTTT
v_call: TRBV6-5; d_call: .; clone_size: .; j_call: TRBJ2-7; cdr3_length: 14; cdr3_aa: CASSEDVRSHEQYF; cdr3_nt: TGTGCCAGCAGTGAAGACGTCAGGTCCCACGAGCAGTACTTC
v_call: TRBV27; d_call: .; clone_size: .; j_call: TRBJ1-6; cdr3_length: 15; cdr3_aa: CGGGGDGSWGSPLHF; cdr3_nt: TGTGGGGGTGGGGGGGACGGCTCTTGGGGTTCACCCCTCCACTTT
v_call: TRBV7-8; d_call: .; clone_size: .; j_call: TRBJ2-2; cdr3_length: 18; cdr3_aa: CASSLALIGGAAAGELFF; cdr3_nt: TGTGCCAGCAGCTTAGCGCTGATAGGGGGGGCTGCTGCCGGGGAGCTGTTTTTT